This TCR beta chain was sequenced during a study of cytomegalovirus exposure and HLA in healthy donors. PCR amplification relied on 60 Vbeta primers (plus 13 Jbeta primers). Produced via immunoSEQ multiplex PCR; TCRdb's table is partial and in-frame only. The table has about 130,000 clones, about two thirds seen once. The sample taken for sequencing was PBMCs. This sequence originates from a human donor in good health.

The CDR3 sequence: CASSPRGGMNTEAFF. The CDR3 DNA sequence: TGCGCCAGCAGCCCGAGGGGGGGGATGAACACTGAAGCTTTCTTT. The chain joins TRBV5-1 to TRBJ1-1; weak D call: TRBD1 (6 bases). V lost 4 bases and J 0 bases, leaving 13 bases between the germline ends. Germline CDR1 reads SGHRS; CDR2 reads YFSETQ. The CDR3 consists of 15 residues.